The clone carrying this T cell receptor (beta chain) occurred once. Methods used by the authors: The authors estimated nucleated cell counts from reference gene primer amplification. The method was immunoSEQ multiplex PCR; TCRdb's version includes in-frame clones alone and lacks a portion of them. The V and J calls and clone size come from that table; D and trimming were worked out from the DNA. The table has some 380,000 clones, approximately 80% seen once. The data belong to a study of blood T cell repertoires in COVID-19. Whole-study context: Italy, Spain and the United States were the sources of the convalescent and acute COVID-19 samples. PBMCs, B-cell-depleted T cells, or T cells provided the cDNA or gDNA that made up the material.

Trimming stripped 4 bases from V and 0 bases from J, with 9 bases between. From germline, CDR1 is WSHSY and CDR2 SAAADI. The CDR3 totals 14 residues. The chain recombines TRBV10-2 with TRBJ1-1, with D possibly matching TRBD1 (6 bases). The receptor was derived from a human donor with acute or convalescent COVID-19. The donor label of this sample is uncertain. Sequencing was done on a sample of peripheral blood. This CDR3 reads CASSGQVVNTEAFF. The CDR3 bases are TGCGCCAGCAGTGGACAGGTTGTGAACACTGAAGCTTTCTTT.